The 6 T cell receptor beta chains in this list originate from one sample, sequenced in a study of shared clonotypes between healthy human individuals. Generated by immunoSEQ multiplex PCR, the TCRdb table keeps only in-frame clones and is missing some. The sample holds about 380,000 clones, 90% to 97% seen once. Sequencing input: memory CD8+ T cells sorted from blood. Subset described: CD45RO+ cells pooled with CCR7-negative TemRA cells. The receptors shown here come from a man under 40 in good health.

This sequence joins TRBV20-1 and TRBJ1-2, with 8 bases identical to TRBD1. The V gene end was trimmed by 4 bases and the J gene end by 8 bases; junction bases not matched to a gene: 3. This CDR3 spans 11 amino acids. Germline V CDR1 and CDR2: DFQATT, SNEGSKA (reference sequence). CDR3 residues: CSATGGKGYTF. Written as DNA, the CDR3 is TGCAGTGCTACAGGGGGCAAGGGCTACACCTTC.

The genes are TRBV9 and TRBJ1-3, with 9 bases identical to TRBD1. Germline CDR1 is SGDLS and CDR2 is YYNGEE. There are 15 residues in the CDR3. The V and J ends lost 0 bases and 4 bases, in that order; junction bases with no gene match: 2. The CDR3 protein is CASSVAGTGGNTIYF. The CDR3 DNA sequence: TGTGCCAGCAGCGTAGCCGGGACAGGGGGAAACACCATATATTTT.

This chain connects TRBV10-1 to TRBJ2-3; D not certain. Germline lookup yields CDR1 WNHNN and CDR2 SYGVQD (reference sequence). CDR3 size: 13 residues. Trimming left V 4 bases short and J 2 bases short, with 7 bases between. The CDR3 reads CASSAGFTDTQYF. As DNA, the CDR3 is TGCGCCAGCAGTGCCGGCTTCACAGATACGCAGTATTTT.

The chain recombines TRBV7-9 with TRBJ1-4; 10 nucleotides align to TRBD1. This CDR3 spans 16 amino acids. V lost 5 bases and J lost 0; bases outside the gene matches: 3. Germline assignment: CDR1 SEHNR and CDR2 FQNEAQ (reference sequence). The CDR3 is CASSPGQGATNEKLFF. CDR3 in DNA: TGTGCCAGCAGCCCCGGACAGGGGGCAACTAATGAAAAACTGTTTTTT.

The gene calls are TRBV28 and TRBJ1-3, with D hard to call. This CDR3 comprises 16 residues. The V gene's germline CDR1 is MDHEN and CDR2 SYDVKM. Trimming removed 2 bases at V and 3 bases at J, with 14 bases between. CDR3 amino acids: CASSLRSLGSGNTIYF. Here the CDR3 DNA reads TGTGCCAGCAGTTTACGTTCTTTGGGAAGTGGAAACACCATATATTTT. Looking up the rest from reference TRBV28 and TRBJ1-3 gives the full variable domain: DVKVTQSSRYLVKRTGEKVFLECVQDMDHENMFWYRQDPGLGLRLIYFSYDVKMKEKGDIPEGYSVSREKKERFSLILESASTNQTSMYLCASSLRSLGSGNTIYFGEGSWLTVV.

To note about this clone: The identical CDR3 is also encoded by other nucleotide sequences in the sample. This chain's CDR3 is CASSLTSGSEQYF. Here the CDR3 DNA reads TGTGCCAGCAGCTTAACTAGCGGGAGCGAGCAGTACTTC. The chain employs TRBV7-3 and TRBJ2-7, with TRBD2 matching over 9 bases. Germline CDR1 is SGHTA and CDR2 is FQGTGA. The CDR3 length is 13 residues. Trimming removed 0 bases from V and 6 bases from J; junction bases left unmatched: 0.